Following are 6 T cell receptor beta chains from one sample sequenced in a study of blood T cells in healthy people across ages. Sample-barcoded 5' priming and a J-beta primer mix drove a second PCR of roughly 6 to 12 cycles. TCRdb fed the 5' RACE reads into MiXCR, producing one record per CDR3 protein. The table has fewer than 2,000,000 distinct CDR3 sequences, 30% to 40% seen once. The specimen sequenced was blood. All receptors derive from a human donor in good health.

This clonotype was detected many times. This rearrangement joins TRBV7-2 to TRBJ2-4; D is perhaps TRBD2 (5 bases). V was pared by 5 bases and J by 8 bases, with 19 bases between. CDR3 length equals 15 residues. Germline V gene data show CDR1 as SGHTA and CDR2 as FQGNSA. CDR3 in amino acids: CASSEQASGKDIQYF. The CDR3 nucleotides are TGTGCCAGCAGCGAGCAAGCGTCGGGGAAGGACATTCAGTACTTC.

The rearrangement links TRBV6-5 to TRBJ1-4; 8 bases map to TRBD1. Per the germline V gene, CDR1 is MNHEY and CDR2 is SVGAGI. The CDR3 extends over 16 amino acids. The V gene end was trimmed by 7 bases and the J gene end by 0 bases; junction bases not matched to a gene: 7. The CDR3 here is CASKGQVGATNEKLFF. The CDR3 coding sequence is TGTGCCAGCAAGGGACAGGTTGGAGCAACTAATGAAAAACTGTTTTTT.

CDR3 protein: CASSPGLGSYEQYF. CDR3 in DNA: TGTGCCAGCAGCCCGGGACTGGGGAGCTACGAGCAGTACTTC. V gene TRBV2 combines with J gene TRBJ2-7, with D possibly matching TRBD2 (6 bases). Germline V gene sequence: CDR1 SNHLY, CDR2 FYNNEI. The V gene lost 6 bases and the J gene lost 3 bases, with 15 bases spanning the gap. The CDR3 sequence is 14 residues long.

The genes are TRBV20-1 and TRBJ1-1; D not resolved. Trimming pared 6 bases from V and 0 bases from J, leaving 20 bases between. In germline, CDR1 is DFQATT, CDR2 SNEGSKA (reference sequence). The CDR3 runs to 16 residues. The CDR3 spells CSAGNWAGSMNTEAFF. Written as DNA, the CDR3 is TGCAGTGCCGGGAATTGGGCAGGATCCATGAACACTGAAGCTTTCTTT.

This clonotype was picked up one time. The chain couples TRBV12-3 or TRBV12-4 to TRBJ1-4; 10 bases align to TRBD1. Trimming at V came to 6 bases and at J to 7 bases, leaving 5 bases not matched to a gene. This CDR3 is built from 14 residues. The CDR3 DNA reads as TGTGCCAGCAGGCGGGACAGGGGAGGTGAAAAACTGTTTTTT. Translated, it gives CASRRDRGGEKLFF.

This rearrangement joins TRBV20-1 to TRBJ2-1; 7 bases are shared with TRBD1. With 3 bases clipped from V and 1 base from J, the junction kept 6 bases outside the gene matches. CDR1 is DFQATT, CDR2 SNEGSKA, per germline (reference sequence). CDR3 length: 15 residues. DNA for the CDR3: TGCAGTGCTAGGGCCCCGGGACAGTCCTACAATGAGCAGTTCTTC. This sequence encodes CSARAPGQSYNEQFF.